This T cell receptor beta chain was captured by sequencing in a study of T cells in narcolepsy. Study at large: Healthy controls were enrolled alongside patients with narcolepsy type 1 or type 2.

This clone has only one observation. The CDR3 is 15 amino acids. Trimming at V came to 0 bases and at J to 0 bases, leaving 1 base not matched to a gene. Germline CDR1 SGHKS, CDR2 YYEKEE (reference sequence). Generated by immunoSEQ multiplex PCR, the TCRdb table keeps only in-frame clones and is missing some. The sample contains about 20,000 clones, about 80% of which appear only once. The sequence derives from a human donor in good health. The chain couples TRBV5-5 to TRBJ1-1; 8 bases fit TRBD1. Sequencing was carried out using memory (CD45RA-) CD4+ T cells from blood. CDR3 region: CASSLGGQVNTEAFF. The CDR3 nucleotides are TGTGCCAGCAGCTTGGGGGGACAGGTGAACACTGAAGCTTTCTTT.